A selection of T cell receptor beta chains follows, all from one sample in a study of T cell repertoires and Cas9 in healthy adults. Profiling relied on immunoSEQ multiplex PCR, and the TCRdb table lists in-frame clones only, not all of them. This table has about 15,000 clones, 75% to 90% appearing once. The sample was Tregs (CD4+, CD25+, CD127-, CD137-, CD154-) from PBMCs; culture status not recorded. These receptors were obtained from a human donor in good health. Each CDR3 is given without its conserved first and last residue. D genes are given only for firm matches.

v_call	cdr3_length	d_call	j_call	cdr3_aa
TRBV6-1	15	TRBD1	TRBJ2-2	ASSGRQGATNTGELF
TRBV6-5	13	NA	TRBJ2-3	ASSYSTGFTDTQY
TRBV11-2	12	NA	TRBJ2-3	ASSLERITDTQY
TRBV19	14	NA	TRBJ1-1	ASSIGPGRGGTEAF
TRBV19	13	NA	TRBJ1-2	ASSIQPDFGDGYT
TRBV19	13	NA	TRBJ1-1	ASSRGSSGNTEAF
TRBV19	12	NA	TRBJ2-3	ASSEGPGTDTQY
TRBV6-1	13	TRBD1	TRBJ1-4	ASRPGQGNWEKLF
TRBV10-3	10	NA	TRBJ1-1	AISVGRTEAF
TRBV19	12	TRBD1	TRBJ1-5	ASVDRGSNQPQH
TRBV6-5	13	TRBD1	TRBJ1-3	ASSLTGSSGNTIY
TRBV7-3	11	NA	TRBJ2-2	ASSLDPTGELF
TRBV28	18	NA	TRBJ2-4	ASSATGYLAGKVAKNIQY
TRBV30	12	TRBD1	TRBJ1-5	AWRDRGPNQPQH
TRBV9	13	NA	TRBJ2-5	ASSSGTPTEETQY
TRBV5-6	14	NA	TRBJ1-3	ASSADMHGSGNTIY
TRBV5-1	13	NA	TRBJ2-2	ASTPRGGNTGELF
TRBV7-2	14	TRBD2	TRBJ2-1	ASRVSGGASYNEQF
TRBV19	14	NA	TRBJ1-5	ASSIGVDHAGQPQH
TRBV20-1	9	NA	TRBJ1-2	SAWVNYGYT
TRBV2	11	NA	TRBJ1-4	ASRPEGGKKLF
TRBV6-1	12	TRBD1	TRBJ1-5	ASSAGQLNQPQH
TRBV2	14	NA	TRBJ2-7	ASRDEPGVISYEQY
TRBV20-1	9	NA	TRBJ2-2	SARDTGELF
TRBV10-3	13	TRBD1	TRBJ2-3	AISYTGGRADTQY
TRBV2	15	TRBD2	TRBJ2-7	ASSDGRLAGVHYEQY
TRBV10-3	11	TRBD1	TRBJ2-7	AISTGNRGEQY
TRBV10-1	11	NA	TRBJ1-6	ASSETGNSPLH
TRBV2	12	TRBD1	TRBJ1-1	ASGRQGRDTEAF
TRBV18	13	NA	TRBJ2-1	ASSPPRSHPNEQF
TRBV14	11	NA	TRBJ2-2	ASSPRGYGELF
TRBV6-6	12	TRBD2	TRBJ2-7	ASSRLAGGPEQY
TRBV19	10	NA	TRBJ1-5	ASRNSNQPQH
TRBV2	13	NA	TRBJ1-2	ASSEGEGYLYGYT
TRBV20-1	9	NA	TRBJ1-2	RARDSYGYT
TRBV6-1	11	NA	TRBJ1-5	ASSEQLGQPQH
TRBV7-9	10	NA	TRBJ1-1	ASSYSRTEAF
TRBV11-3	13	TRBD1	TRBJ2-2	ASSPRQGAAGELF
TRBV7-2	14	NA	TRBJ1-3	ASSLVWSHSGNTIY
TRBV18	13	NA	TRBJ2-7	ASSPWRGRAGEQY
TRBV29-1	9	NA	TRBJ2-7	SAGGPHEQY
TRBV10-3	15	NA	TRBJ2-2	AISEPRFGGITGELF
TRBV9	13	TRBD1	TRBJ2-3	ASSNRQGFTDTQY
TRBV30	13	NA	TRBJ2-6	AWSGHRAGANVLT
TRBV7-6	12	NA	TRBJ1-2	ASSLSTDNYGYT
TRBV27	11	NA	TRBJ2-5	ASRKGGAGTQY
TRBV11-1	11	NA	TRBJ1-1	ASSFLRGTEAL